Listed below are T cell receptor beta chains from one sample, sequenced in a study of memory CD4+ T cells and cytomegalovirus serostatus. Libraries were prepared by immunoSEQ multiplex PCR; TCRdb keeps only in-frame clonotypes and omits some of them. This sample carries about 29,000 clones, about 80% of them seen once, and the ten largest clones take approximately 0.7%. The sequencing input was memory CD4+ T cells from blood. These TCRs come from an adult in good health and CMV-seronegative. CDR3s include the opening cysteine and the closing phenylalanine or tryptophan. D genes are given only for firm matches. Clone size is given for some rows only: seen once, a few or many times, or a class if the clone is expanded.

TGTGCCAGCAGCTTGAGTTCCTACGAGCAGTACTTC | CASSLSSYEQYF | NA | NA | TRBJ2-7 | TRBV11-2
TGTGCCAGCAGCCAGGGGGGACTAGCGGTGACCGAGCAGTACTTC | CASSQGGLAVTEQYF | TRBD2 | NA | TRBJ2-7 | TRBV7-9
TGTGCCAGCAGTTACTTGCAGGGGAACACTGAAGCTTTCTTT | CASSYLQGNTEAFF | NA | NA | TRBJ1-1 | TRBV6-5
TGCGCCAGCAGCCAAGATTATGGCGGGTCTGCCTACGAGCAGTACTTC | CASSQDYGGSAYEQYF | NA | NA | TRBJ2-7 | TRBV4-3
TGTGCCAGCAGCCAAGCACAGGGGCCGGGAAACACCATATATTTT | CASSQAQGPGNTIYF | TRBD1 | NA | TRBJ1-3 | TRBV14
TGCGCCAGCAGCCCAAGTCGACAGGGGTTGAACACTGAAGCTTTCTTT | CASSPSRQGLNTEAFF | TRBD1 | NA | TRBJ1-1 | TRBV4-1
TGTGCCAGCTCACCACTGGACTTCAAAGAGACCCAGTACTTC | CASSPLDFKETQYF | NA | NA | TRBJ2-5 | TRBV18
TGTGCCACCAGCAGAGGGACTAAGACCTACGAGCAGTACTTC | CATSRGTKTYEQYF | NA | NA | TRBJ2-7 | TRBV15
TGTGCCAGCAGCCCAGTCGGGGGTAGCAATCAGCCCCAGCATTTT | CASSPVGGSNQPQHF | NA | once | TRBJ1-5 | TRBV7-2
TGTGCTAGTGGTTTGGTACTGGGGAGCGGAACTAGCACAGATACGCAGTATTTT | CASGLVLGSGTSTDTQYF | NA | NA | TRBJ2-3 | TRBV12-5
TGTGCCAGCAGCACAGCACTAGCCGATGAGCAGTTCTTC | CASSTALADEQFF | NA | NA | TRBJ2-1 | TRBV9